The source of this TCR beta chain is a study of blood T cell repertoires in COVID-19. This CDR3 spans 13 amino acids. The V end lost 7 bases, the J end lost 0 bases, and 7 bases lay between the germline ends. Germline CDR1 WSHSY, CDR2 SAAADI. TCRdb's table, derived via immunoSEQ multiplex PCR, lists solely in-frame clones and lacks some. This table has 85,000 to 110,000 clones, about 90% appearing once. This rearrangement joins TRBV10-2 to TRBJ2-1, with D uncertain. This TCR derives from a human donor in a cohort sampled during active COVID-19. The sample taken for sequencing was peripheral blood. The CDR3 nucleotides are TGCGCCAGCACCTCCAGCTCCTACAATGAGCAGTTCTTC. Protein sequence: CASTSSSYNEQFF.